Detailed here is one T cell receptor (beta chain). Using immunoSEQ multiplex PCR, the repertoire was profiled, and TCRdb retains in-frame clones only, with some absent. The sample lists around 100,000 clones; 85% to 90% were seen once. The data are from a study of blood T cell repertoires in COVID-19. Study-level information: Specimens from acute and convalescent COVID-19 originated in the United States, Italy and Spain. T cells, B-cell-depleted T cells, or PBMCs provided the cDNA or gDNA that served as material.

Germline assignment: CDR1 SGHDT and CDR2 YYEEEE. Losses at the gene ends were 6 bases for V and 0 bases for J; bases not matched to a gene: 15. This CDR3 contains 18 residues. The chain has TRBV5-6 and TRBJ2-1; 7 positions agree with TRBD1. Specimen: peripheral blood. The clonotype comes from a woman aged 50 to 60 with acute or convalescent COVID-19. This CDR3 is CASTQPGPGTASYNEQFF. Written as DNA, the CDR3 is TGTGCCAGCACTCAACCCGGACCCGGGACAGCCTCCTACAATGAGCAGTTCTTC. Complete variable domain (other parts from reference TRBV5-6 and TRBJ2-1): DAGVTQSPTHLIKTRGQQVTLRCSPKSGHDTVSWYQQALGQGPQFIFQYYEEEERQRGNFPDRFSGHQFPNYSSELNVNALLLGDSALYLCASTQPGPGTASYNEQFFGPGTRLTVL.